This T cell receptor beta chain emerged from a study of human T cells and chemical hapten exposure. The CDR3 is 17 residues long. Germline loops: CDR1 SGHNT, CDR2 YENEEA. V was pared by 1 base and J by 0 bases, with 13 bases between. From the 5' RACE reads, TCRdb called clonotypes with MiXCR, one entry per CDR3 protein. Here the sample spans under 100,000 distinct CDR3 sequences, roughly 15% being singletons. The authors' total RNA extraction used unfractionated whole blood. The TCR comes from a female donor in good health. This sequence joins TRBV11-3 and TRBJ2-1, with D unclear. The CDR3 DNA sequence: TGTGCCAGCAGCTTAGGCCCGATTCTTAGCTCCTACAATGAGCAGTTCTTC. This codes for CASSLGPILSSYNEQFF.